The 2 T cell receptor beta chains in this list originate from one sample, sequenced in a study of CD8+ T cells in alopecia areata. Treatment meaning: oral pan-JAK inhibitor, 5-10 mg twice daily. cDNA reverse transcribed from extracted RNA served as the sequencing template. The data were produced by immunoSEQ multiplex PCR, yet TCRdb's version contains in-frame clones alone and is incomplete. Of around 210,000 clones listed, around 65% are singletons. The source was CD4+ T cells sorted from blood, collected at week 4, from a patient treated with tofacitinib. The receptors derive from a human donor with alopecia areata.

V and J are TRBV4-3 and TRBJ2-3; 8 nucleotides align to TRBD2. CDR1 is LGHNA and CDR2 is YSLEER in the germline V gene. This CDR3 is 15 amino acids long. The V and J ends lost 4 bases and 0 bases, in that order; junction bases with no gene match: 3. The CDR3 nucleotides are TGCGCCAGCAGCCCGCGGGGGGTGAGCACAGATACGCAGTATTTT. Its protein product is CASSPRGVSTDTQYF.

This chain joins TRBV7-6 and TRBJ2-7; D unresolved. The CDR3 is made up of 14 amino acids. Trimming left V 2 bases short and J 5 bases short, with 13 bases between. Germline V gives CDR1 SGHVS, CDR2 FNYEAQ. The CDR3 sequence is CASSLKGNTDEQYF. In nucleotides, the CDR3 is TGTGCCAGCAGCTTAAAAGGGAATACCGACGAGCAGTACTTC.